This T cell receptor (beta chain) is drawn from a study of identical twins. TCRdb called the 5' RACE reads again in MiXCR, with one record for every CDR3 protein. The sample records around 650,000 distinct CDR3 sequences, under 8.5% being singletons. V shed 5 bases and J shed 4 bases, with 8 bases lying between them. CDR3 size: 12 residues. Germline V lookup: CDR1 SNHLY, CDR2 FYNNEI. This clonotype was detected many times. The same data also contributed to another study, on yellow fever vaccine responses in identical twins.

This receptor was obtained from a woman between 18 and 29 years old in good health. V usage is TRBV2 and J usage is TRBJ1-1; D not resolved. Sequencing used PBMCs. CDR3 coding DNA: TGTGCCAGCAGTATTCGGGGCACTGAAGCTTTCTTT. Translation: CASSIRGTEAFF.